One sample yielded the 11 T cell receptor beta chains listed below, sequenced in a study of blood T cell repertoires in COVID-19. The data were produced by immunoSEQ multiplex PCR, yet TCRdb's version contains in-frame clones alone and is incomplete. Of about 82,000 clones listed, around 80% are singletons. Sequencing was carried out using peripheral blood. These TCRs come from a man aged 45-65 years with active or convalescent COVID-19.

J is TRBJ1-3 and V is TRBV13; tentative D call: TRBD1 (6 bases). Between the trimmed V and J ends, which lost 3 bases and 0 bases, there was a span of 6 bases. The CDR3 is 14 amino acids. CDR1 and CDR2 (germline): PRHDT, FYEKMQ (reference sequence). The CDR3: CASSFRGSGNTIYF. The CDR3 DNA reads as TGTGCCAGCAGCTTCAGGGGCTCTGGAAACACCATATATTTT.

The chain has TRBV12-3 or TRBV12-4 and TRBJ1-2; the match to TRBD1 covers 11 bases. CDR3 length: 13 residues. Trimming took 10 bases from V and 8 from J; bases not matched to a gene: 9. CDR3 DNA: TGTGCCACTGCGGACAGGGGGCCTCGGGGCTACACCTTC. It translates to CATADRGPRGYTF.

The rearrangement joins TRBV19 to TRBJ1-5, with TRBD1 matching over 9 bases. Germline CDR1 reads LNHDA; CDR2 reads SQIVND (reference sequence). The CDR3 totals 17 residues. The V segment lost 5 bases and the J segment 6 bases; nucleotides outside the gene matches: 14. DNA of the CDR3: TGTGCCAGTAGTCCTCCCCTGGACAGGGGAAGTGTTCAGCCCCAGCATTTT. It encodes CASSPPLDRGSVQPQHF. The complete variable domain, with remaining parts taken from reference TRBV19 and TRBJ1-5, reads DGGITQSPKYLFRKEGQNVTLSCEQNLNHDAMYWYRQDPGQGLRLIYYSQIVNDFQKGDIAEGYSVSREKKESFPLTVTSAQKNPTAFYLCASSPPLDRGSVQPQHFGDGTRLSIL.

This rearrangement joins TRBV5-5 to TRBJ1-5, with D unclear. V was clipped by 0 bases and J by 5 bases, with 9 bases between them. The CDR3 has 14 amino acids. Germline V lookup: CDR1 SGHKS, CDR2 YYEKEE (reference sequence). CDR3: CASSLGTMDQPQHF. The CDR3 DNA reads as TGTGCCAGCAGCTTGGGTACTATGGATCAGCCCCAGCATTTT.

The rearrangement uses TRBV28 and TRBJ1-1; possible D gene TRBD1, 5 bases. With 6 bases removed from V and 10 bases from J, the gap between germline ends came to 24 bases. CDR1 MDHEN and CDR2 SYDVKM come from the germline V gene. CDR3 length: 15 residues. Here the CDR3 reads CASSTVAGLVGGAFF. CDR3 bases: TGTGCCAGCAGCACGGTTGCAGGGCTGGTTGGTGGAGCTTTCTTT.

As DNA, the CDR3 is TGTGCCAGCAACGCGCGGGGGGGTGAAGGGGAGCTGTTTTTT. Translating it yields CASNARGGEGELFF. V is TRBV2 and J is TRBJ2-2; TRBD2 matches 9 bases. This CDR3 is built from 14 residues. V was clipped by 7 bases and J by 8 bases; unmatched bases: 8. Per the germline V gene, CDR1 is SNHLY and CDR2 is FYNNEI.

This clone appeared a single time. In DNA form, the CDR3 reads TGTGCCAGCAGCCAATTTCCAGGGACTCAAAATTCACCCCTCCACTTT. Translating it yields CASSQFPGTQNSPLHF. The V call is TRBV3-1 (or the pseudogene TRBV3-2), the J call TRBJ1-6; tentatively, D is TRBD1 (5 bases). Germline V lookup: CDR1 LGHDT, CDR2 YNNKEL (reference sequence). V was shortened by 2 bases and J by 7 bases, with 15 bases between the two germline ends. The CDR3 is 16 residues long.

The gene calls are TRBV5-4 and TRBJ2-3, with 10 nucleotides matching TRBD2. The CDR3 is made up of 17 amino acids. The V and J ends lost 4 bases and 2 bases, in that order; junction bases with no gene match: 10. The germline V gene encodes CDR1 SGHNT and CDR2 YYREEE (reference sequence). The CDR3 loop is CASSPGGSGGTTDTQYF. The CDR3 DNA sequence: TGTGCCAGCAGCCCTGGGGGTAGCGGGGGGACCACAGATACGCAGTATTTT.

The chain combines TRBV5-1 with TRBJ2-5; perhaps TRBD2 as D (7 bases). The CDR3 contains 15 residues. V shed 4 bases and J shed 6 bases, with 19 bases lying between them. The V gene's germline CDR1 is SGHRS and CDR2 YFSETQ. This chain's CDR3 is CASSLAPGGAQTQYF. Written as DNA, the CDR3 is TGCGCCAGCAGCCTCGCCCCGGGGGGCGCTCAGACCCAGTACTTC.

This clone is a singleton in its sample. The chain links TRBV20-1 to TRBJ1-2, with 7 positions matching TRBD1. The trim removed 5 bases at V and 8 bases at J, leaving 5 bases unmatched. Germline CDR1 and CDR2: DFQATT and SNEGSKA (reference sequence). CDR3 length: 11 residues. In DNA, the CDR3 is TGCAGTGCTGAGGGACAGTTGGGCTACACCTTC. Translating gives CSAEGQLGYTF.

The chain joins TRBV19 to TRBJ1-2; possibly TRBD1 for D (6 bases). Trimming removed 11 bases from V and 8 bases from J, with 18 bases in between. CDR3 size: 12 residues. The germline V gene encodes CDR1 LNHDA and CDR2 SQIVND (reference sequence). CDR3 nucleotides: TGTGCCTCCAGTCCGCAGGGGCGAGGCTACACCTTC. Its protein product is CASSPQGRGYTF.